Following are 6 T cell receptor beta chains from one sample sequenced in a study of blood T cell dynamics during melanoma immunotherapy. TCRdb keeps only in-frame clones here, not all; method: immunoSEQ multiplex PCR. The sample lists about 17,000 clones; roughly 84% were seen once. Time point of the sample: pre-treatment baseline. The material sequenced was blood, taken from a patient treated with checkpoint blockade. The receptors here all came from a human donor with melanoma.

The sample holds a few counts of this clone. V gene TRBV7-2 combines with J gene TRBJ2-7; D is possibly TRBD1 or TRBD2 (5 bases each). CDR3 length: 16 residues. Germline loops: CDR1 SGHTA, CDR2 FQGNSA. Trimming left V 0 bases short and J 4 bases short, with 16 bases between. CDR3 sequence reads: CASSLAHSGQLYEQYF. The CDR3 bases are TGTGCCAGCAGCTTAGCGCACTCGGGGCAATTGTACGAGCAGTACTTC.

V is TRBV18 and J is TRBJ2-3; D is uncertain. V lost 3 bases, J lost 2 bases, and 6 bases lay in between. The CDR3 has 13 residues. Germline CDR1 and CDR2: KGHSH and LQKENI. The CDR3 DNA reads as TGTGCCAGCTCACCGCTCGACACAGATACGCAGTATTTT. Encoded protein: CASSPLDTDTQYF.

This chain uses TRBV19 with TRBJ1-2; a weak D match, TRBD1 (5 bases). The CDR3 has 14 residues. Trimming took 7 bases from V and 4 from J, leaving 16 bases between them. Germline lookup yields CDR1 LNHDA and CDR2 SQIVND (reference sequence). The CDR3 region has the DNA TGTGCCAGTACCCCGAGGGGCCAAGTCTATGGCTACACCTTC. Translation: CASTPRGQVYGYTF.

The chain joins TRBV27 to TRBJ2-7, with TRBD2 matching 7 bases. After removal of 2 bases from V and 7 bases from J, the junction contained 17 bases not matched to a gene. Germline CDR1 reads MNHEY; CDR2 reads SMNVEV (reference sequence). The CDR3 has 17 amino acids. The CDR3 region is CASSLGGGALTRGEQYF. CDR3 DNA sequence: TGTGCCAGCAGTTTAGGGGGAGGGGCGCTCACCCGGGGGGAGCAGTACTTC.

The chain is built from TRBV7-9 and TRBJ2-1; TRBD2 aligns across 8 bases. This CDR3 has 16 residues. Per germline, CDR1 SEHNR and CDR2 FQNEAQ (reference sequence). J was trimmed by 4 bases and V by 5 bases; bases with no gene match: 10. CDR3: CASSGEPQRGYNEQFF. CDR3 nucleotide sequence: TGTGCCAGCAGCGGAGAGCCGCAGCGGGGGTACAATGAGCAGTTCTTC.

The chain uses TRBV6-1 and TRBJ2-4; 9 bases fit TRBD1. J lost 4 bases, V lost 4 bases, and 5 bases had no gene match. The CDR3 is made up of 15 amino acids. Germline CDR1 MNHNS, CDR2 SASEGT. CDR3 amino acids: CASSAYDRGKNIQYF. The CDR3 DNA reads TGTGCCAGCAGTGCTTACGACAGGGGGAAAAACATTCAGTACTTC.